The 6 T cell receptor beta chains presented below share a single source sample, sequenced in a study of cytomegalovirus exposure and HLA in healthy donors (dated by TCRdb to 2016 to 2017). Library generation was performed with the immunoSEQ multiplex PCR assay. The multiplex PCR relied on a mix of 60 forward primers for TCR Vbeta segments and 13 reverse primers for TCR Jbeta segments. In its TCRdb copy, this immuneACCESS table keeps in-frame sequences only and misses some clones. Where compared with another copy, unresolved V genes explain less than half of these, and the others have no known cause. The sample data list 120,000 to 150,000 clones, and around 84% of these were observed just once. The ten largest clones take up approximately 2.9% of the sample. The sample consisted of PBMCs. These receptors all stem from a man in his forties or fifties in good health and CMV-seropositive.

This chain links TRBV29-1 with TRBJ2-5; 10 nucleotides line up with TRBD2. V gave up 6 bases and J gave up 2 bases; unmatched junction bases: 6. The CDR3 is made up of 14 amino acids. Per germline, CDR1 SQVTM and CDR2 ANQGSEA. The CDR3 loop reads CSVAVGLAQETQYF. CDR3 DNA: TGCAGCGTCGCGGTGGGACTAGCGCAAGAGACCCAGTACTTC.

This chain connects TRBV6-5 to TRBJ1-2, with TRBD1 identical over 7 bases. The germline CDR1 and CDR2 sequences are MNHEY and SVGAGI. V shed 1 base and J 6 bases; nucleotides not matched to a gene: 11. The CDR3 contains 16 residues. Here the CDR3 DNA reads TGTGCCAGCAGTTACTATCTGGACAGGAAGATCGATGGCTACACCTTC. This sequence encodes CASSYYLDRKIDGYTF.

This chain links TRBV28 with TRBJ2-5, with a tentative D call TRBD1 (6 bases). This CDR3 contains 14 residues. Germline CDR1 reads MDHEN; CDR2 reads SYDVKM. Trimming stripped 2 bases from V and 6 bases from J, with 13 bases between. CDR3 amino acids: CASSLGGGLKTQYF. Written as DNA, the CDR3 is TGTGCCAGCAGTTTAGGGGGCGGCCTAAAGACCCAGTACTTC.

The chain joins TRBV5-1 to TRBJ2-5; no clear D. The V gene lost 4 bases and the J gene lost 5 bases, with 6 bases spanning the gap. The germline V gene has CDR1 SGHRS and CDR2 YFSETQ. The CDR3 runs 11 residues. The CDR3 region is CASSLEETQYF. CDR3 nucleotides: TGCGCCAGCAGCCTTGAGGAGACCCAGTACTTC.

The chain recombines TRBV11-2 with TRBJ1-2; D gene ambiguous. The CDR3 spans 15 residues. Germline V lookup: CDR1 SGHAT, CDR2 FQNNGV. V was pared by 1 base and J by 1 base, with 10 bases between. The CDR3 sequence is CASSLAGGRNYGYTF. The CDR3 DNA sequence: TGTGCCAGCAGCTTAGCAGGCGGGCGTAACTATGGCTACACCTTC.

The chain combines TRBV18 with TRBJ1-1; D unresolved. CDR1 and CDR2 from the germline V gene are KGHSH and LQKENI. The CDR3 sequence is 15 residues long. The V end was cut by 2 bases, the J end by 3 bases, with 13 bases between. The CDR3 is CASSPGRSLDTEAFF. The CDR3 nucleotides read TGTGCCAGCTCACCAGGGCGCAGTCTGGACACTGAAGCTTTCTTT.